Presented here are 18 T cell receptor beta chains from one specimen sequenced in a study of vaccination effects on CD4 cells after COVID-19. Antigens of these TCRs are unknown. An approximately ten-day culture period preceded the isolation of CD4+ T cells. Produced via immunoSEQ multiplex PCR; TCRdb's table is partial and in-frame only. The sample shows around 26,000 clones, around 67% of them seen only once. Here the sequenced sample was CD4+ T cells from PBMCs cultured without peptide, taken before COVID-19 vaccination. Every receptor here comes from a human donor who received a COVID-19 vaccine.

This clone was observed once. V and J are TRBV5-1 and TRBJ1-1, with D possibly matching TRBD1 (6 bases). CDR1 and CDR2 from the germline V gene are SGHRS and YFSETQ. The CDR3 runs to 15 residues. Trimming removed 0 bases at V and 3 bases at J, with 12 bases between. The CDR3 region is CASSLAGARDTEAFF. CDR3 in DNA: TGCGCCAGCAGCTTGGCGGGGGCGCGGGACACTGAAGCTTTCTTT.

The rearrangement joins TRBV10-3 to TRBJ2-5; weak D call: TRBD2 (6 bases). Trimming left V 6 bases short and J 0 bases short, with 8 bases between. CDR3 length equals 13 residues. Germline CDR1 is ENHRY and CDR2 is SYGVKD. The CDR3 protein is CAISGGYQETQYF. The CDR3 bases are TGTGCCATCAGCGGGGGTTACCAAGAGACCCAGTACTTC.

The J gene is TRBJ1-1, the V gene TRBV30; weak D call: TRBD1 (5 bases). Germline V gene data show CDR1 as GTSNPN and CDR2 as SVGIG (reference sequence). This CDR3 region has 13 residues. V was cut by 2 bases and J by 4 bases, with 11 bases left in between. CDR3 nucleotides: TGTGCCTGGAGTTGGGGGGGGAGCACTGAAGCTTTCTTT. It translates to CAWSWGGSTEAFF.

The chain joins TRBV10-3 to TRBJ1-2; 7 bases are shared with TRBD1. After removal of 6 bases from V and 8 bases from J, the junction contained 9 bases not matched to a gene. There are 13 residues in the CDR3. CDR1 and CDR2 (germline): ENHRY, SYGVKD. This CDR3 reads CAIREDRDLGYTF. The DNA for the CDR3 is TGTGCCATCAGAGAAGACAGGGACCTGGGCTACACCTTC.

The J gene is TRBJ1-1, the V gene TRBV18, with no clear D. This CDR3 is 14 amino acids long. The V end lost 2 bases, the J end lost 4 bases, and 11 bases lay between the germline ends. CDR1 is KGHSH, CDR2 LQKENI, per germline. CDR3: CASSPAVLGTEAFF. CDR3 coding DNA: TGTGCCAGCTCACCAGCGGTCTTGGGCACTGAAGCTTTCTTT.

Written as DNA, the CDR3 is TGTGCCAGCAGCCACGGGACAGCTAATCAGCCCCAGCATTTT. Amino acid sequence: CASSHGTANQPQHF. The chain combines TRBV4-2 with TRBJ1-5; 7 bases are shared with TRBD1. The CDR3 consists of 14 residues. The germline CDR1 and CDR2 sequences are LGHNA and YNFKEQ. Germline trimming cut 3 bases from V and 4 bases from J; bases unmatched to any gene: 3.

The V call is TRBV7-8, the J call TRBJ2-3, with 8 nucleotides matching TRBD2. The ends lost 0 bases at V and 2 bases at J; junction bases unmatched: 13. Germline-derived CDR1 and CDR2 are SGHVS and FQNEAQ. The CDR3 has 19 amino acids. The CDR3 nucleotides read TGTGCCAGCAGCTTAGCGCGGGGGACCTGGCGGGAGGACACAGATACGCAGTATTTT. Protein product: CASSLARGTWREDTDTQYF.

The rearrangement links TRBV3-1 (or the pseudogene TRBV3-2) to TRBJ1-1, with D unresolved. This CDR3 has 15 residues. From germline, CDR1 is LGHDT and CDR2 YNNKEL (reference sequence). V was trimmed by 1 base and J by 3 bases, leaving 12 bases between them. The CDR3 DNA follows: TGTGCCAGCAGCCAAGTTCGGGGAGTCCACACTGAAGCTTTCTTT. Protein product: CASSQVRGVHTEAFF.

The chain carries TRBV4-1 and TRBJ2-4, with D perhaps TRBD1 (5 bases). CDR1 MGHRA and CDR2 YSYEKL come from the germline V gene. The V end was cut by 0 bases, the J end by 13 bases, with 16 bases between. The CDR3 totals 14 residues. CDR3 DNA: TGCGCCAGCAGCCAAGATTTGGGGCTGAGATCCCAGTACTTC. It encodes CASSQDLGLRSQYF.

V usage is TRBV18 and J usage is TRBJ2-1; 7 positions agree with TRBD1. The CDR3 loop spans 15 amino acids. Trimming took 3 bases from V and 2 from J; bases not matched to a gene: 4. Per germline, CDR1 KGHSH and CDR2 LQKENI. The CDR3 loop reads CASSPRTGTYNEQFF. CDR3 DNA: TGTGCCAGCTCACCGAGGACAGGCACCTACAATGAGCAGTTCTTC. Full variable domain (rest looked up from reference TRBV18 and TRBJ2-1): NAGVMQNPRHLVRRRGQEARLRCSPMKGHSHVYWYRQLPEEGLKFMVYLQKENIIDESGMPKERFSAEFPKEGPSILRIQQVVRGDSAAYFCASSPRTGTYNEQFFGPGTRLTVL.

The V and J genes are TRBV2 and TRBJ1-5; the D is unclear. Germline V gene data show CDR1 as SNHLY and CDR2 as FYNNEI. The CDR3 consists of 12 residues. Trimming left V 5 bases short and J 10 bases short, with 12 bases between. CDR3 protein: CASSYSPFPQHF. CDR3 sequence (DNA): TGTGCCAGCAGTTACAGTCCTTTTCCCCAGCATTTT.

This clone was observed a single time. This chain connects TRBV5-6 to TRBJ2-3; D may be TRBD2 (6 bases). The CDR3 is 15 amino acids. The V end was cut by 7 bases, the J end by 1 base, with 16 bases between. Per the germline V gene, CDR1 is SGHDT and CDR2 is YYEEEE. The CDR3 region has the DNA TGTGCCAGCGAAACCGGGGGAGGAGGCACAGATACGCAGTATTTT. Amino acid sequence: CASETGGGGTDTQYF.

The chain recombines TRBV28 with TRBJ1-2, with D unresolved. Trimming left V 2 bases short and J 1 base short, with 5 bases between. The CDR3 has 13 amino acids. Germline V CDR1 and CDR2: MDHEN, SYDVKM. CDR3 DNA: TGTGCCAGCAGTTTAACGGATAACTATGGCTACACCTTC. This sequence encodes CASSLTDNYGYTF.

The V gene is TRBV5-4, the J gene TRBJ2-5; D possibly corresponds to TRBD2 (6 bases). The CDR3 is 14 residues long. Germline V lookup: CDR1 SGHNT, CDR2 YYREEE (reference sequence). Trimming took off 3 bases at V and 2 bases at J, with 11 bases between the two ends. The CDR3 DNA follows: TGTGCCAGCAGCTCATGGACTAATCAAGAGACCCAGTACTTC. Protein product: CASSSWTNQETQYF.

J is TRBJ1-1 and V is TRBV9; D is possibly TRBD1 (6 bases). Trimming pared 0 bases from V and 1 base from J, leaving 10 bases between. The CDR3 consists of 15 residues. Looked up from germline, CDR1 is SGDLS and CDR2 is YYNGEE. The CDR3 sequence: CASSVDARGNTEAFF. DNA for the CDR3: TGTGCCAGCAGCGTAGACGCCAGGGGGAACACTGAAGCTTTCTTT. Filled out from reference TRBV9 and TRBJ1-1, the complete variable domain reads DSGVTQTPKHLITATGQRVTLRCSPRSGDLSVYWYQQSLDQGLQFLIQYYNGEERAKGNILERFSAQQFPDLHSELNLSSLELGDSALYFCASSVDARGNTEAFFGQGTRLTVV.

The genes are TRBV28 and TRBJ1-1; TRBD1 might be the D (6 bases). Germline assignment: CDR1 MDHEN and CDR2 SYDVKM. Deletions cut 10 bases from V and 3 bases from J, with 12 bases between. This CDR3 is 12 amino acids long. The CDR3 is CATRRGHTEAFF. For the CDR3, the DNA is TGTGCCACCCGTCGGGGGCACACTGAAGCTTTCTTT.

The chain recombines TRBV7-9 with TRBJ2-5; the D is unclear. The germline V and J ends were trimmed by 1 base and 6 bases, with 15 bases remaining between them. Germline V gene data show CDR1 as SEHNR and CDR2 as FQNEAQ (reference sequence). This CDR3 has 15 amino acids. The CDR3 is CASSLESEPFQTQYF. The CDR3 DNA follows: TGTGCCAGCAGCTTAGAGTCCGAACCTTTCCAGACCCAGTACTTC.

The chain uses TRBV28 and TRBJ2-7; 12 nucleotides align to TRBD2. CDR3 length: 14 amino acids. Germline values: CDR1 MDHEN, CDR2 SYDVKM. The V and J ends lost 6 bases and 7 bases, in that order; junction bases with no gene match: 7. The CDR3 nucleotides are TGTGCCAGCAGGGGGACTAGCGGGTCGGAAGAGCAGTACTTC. This codes for CASRGTSGSEEQYF.